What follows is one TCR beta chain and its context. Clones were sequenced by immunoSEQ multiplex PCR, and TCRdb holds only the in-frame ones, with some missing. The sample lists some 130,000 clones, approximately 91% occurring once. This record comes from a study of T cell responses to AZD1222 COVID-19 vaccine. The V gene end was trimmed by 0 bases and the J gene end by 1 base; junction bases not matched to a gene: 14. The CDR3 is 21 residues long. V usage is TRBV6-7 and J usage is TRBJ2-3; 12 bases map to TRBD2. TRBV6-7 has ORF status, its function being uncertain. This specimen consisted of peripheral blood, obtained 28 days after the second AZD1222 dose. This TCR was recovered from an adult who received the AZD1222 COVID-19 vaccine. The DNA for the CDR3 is TGTGCCAGCAGTTACTCGGTAGCCGGACTAGCGGGATGCTGGGGCACAGATACGCAGTATTTT. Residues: CASSYSVAGLAGCWGTDTQYF.